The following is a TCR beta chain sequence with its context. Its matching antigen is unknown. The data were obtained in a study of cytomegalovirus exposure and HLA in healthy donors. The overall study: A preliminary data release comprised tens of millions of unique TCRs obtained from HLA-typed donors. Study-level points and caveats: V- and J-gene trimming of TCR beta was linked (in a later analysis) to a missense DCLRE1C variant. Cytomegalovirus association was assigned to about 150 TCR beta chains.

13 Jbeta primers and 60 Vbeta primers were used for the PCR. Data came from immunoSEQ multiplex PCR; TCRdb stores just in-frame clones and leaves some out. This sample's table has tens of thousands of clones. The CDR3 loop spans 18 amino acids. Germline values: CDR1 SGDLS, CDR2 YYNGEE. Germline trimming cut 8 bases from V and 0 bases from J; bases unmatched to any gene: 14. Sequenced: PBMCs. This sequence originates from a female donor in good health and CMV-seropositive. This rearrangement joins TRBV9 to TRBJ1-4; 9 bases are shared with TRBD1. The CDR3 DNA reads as TGTGCCAGGGAATCGGGACAGGGAAAGTTAACAACTAATGAAAAACTGTTTTTT. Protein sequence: CARESGQGKLTTNEKLFF.